The next 9 T cell receptor beta chains were all read from a single sample in a study of blood T cell repertoires in COVID-19. Only in-frame clones appear in the TCRdb table, and some are missing; sequencing was by immunoSEQ multiplex PCR. The table shows approximately 250,000 clones, with roughly 83% occurring only once. The sample comprised peripheral blood. Source of these receptors: a man in his sixties who had recovered from COVID-19.

The chain combines TRBV6-5 with TRBJ2-7; maybe TRBD1 (5 bases). The CDR3 is made up of 15 amino acids. Germline V gives CDR1 MNHEY, CDR2 SVGAGI. Trimming shortened V by 6 bases and J by 4 bases, and 19 bases separated the two germline ends. This chain's CDR3 is CASRRGDTGPYEQYF. In DNA, the CDR3 is TGTGCCAGCAGGAGAGGCGACACAGGCCCTTACGAGCAGTACTTC.

CDR3 residues: CASSQDANSNQPQHF. In DNA form, the CDR3 reads TGTGCCAGCAGCCAGGATGCCAATAGCAATCAGCCCCAGCATTTT. V and J are TRBV5-4 and TRBJ1-5; D is unresolved. V was clipped by 4 bases and J by 0 bases, with 11 bases between them. This CDR3 has 15 amino acids. Germline V gene sequence: CDR1 SGHNT, CDR2 YYREEE (reference sequence).

A few counts support this clone. The genes are TRBV28 and TRBJ1-1, with TRBD1 identical over 7 bases. The CDR3 is 16 residues long. V lost 6 bases to trimming and J lost 1 base; unmatched junction nucleotides: 11. Per germline, CDR1 MDHEN and CDR2 SYDVKM. In DNA form, the CDR3 reads TGTGCCAGCAGAAGCGTGACAGGGCTAAAGAACACTGAAGCTTTCTTT. Its protein product is CASRSVTGLKNTEAFF.

The V call is TRBV4-2, the J call TRBJ2-4, with 15 positions matching TRBD2. The CDR3 runs to 16 residues. The V gene end was trimmed by 4 bases and the J gene end by 6 bases; junction bases not matched to a gene: 4. Germline CDR1 LGHNA, CDR2 YNFKEQ. The chain's CDR3 is CASSRGLAGGINIQYF. The CDR3 nucleotides are TGTGCCAGCAGCCGAGGACTAGCGGGAGGGATAAACATTCAGTACTTC.

V is TRBV7-6 and J is TRBJ2-5; 11 bases agree with TRBD1. CDR1 and CDR2 from the germline V gene are SGHVS and FNYEAQ. Unmatched junction bases numbered 11, after V lost 4 bases and J lost 7 bases. The CDR3 consists of 16 residues. This CDR3 reads CASSSGQGAMFGTQYF. CDR3 nucleotide sequence: TGTGCCAGCAGCTCAGGACAGGGGGCTATGTTCGGGACCCAGTACTTC. The full variable domain, completed using reference TRBV7-6 and TRBJ2-5, is GAGVSQSPRYKVTKRGQDVALRCDPISGHVSLYWYRQALGQGPEFLTYFNYEAQQDKSGLPNDRFSAERPEGSISTLTIQRTEQRDSAMYRCASSSGQGAMFGTQYFGPGTRLLVL.

This clone was recorded only once. The chain joins TRBV6-5 to TRBJ2-7; TRBD2 agrees at 7 bases. CDR1 MNHEY and CDR2 SVGAGI come from the germline V gene. The CDR3 runs to 15 residues. The junction had 11 bases not matched to a gene; V was cut back by 6 bases and J by 3 bases. CDR3 protein: CASRRERQFYYEQYF. The CDR3 DNA is TGTGCCAGCAGGCGGGAGCGACAGTTTTACTACGAGCAGTACTTC.

This clone was seen a single time. This chain connects TRBV7-2 to TRBJ2-4; 10 nucleotides align to TRBD2. This CDR3 comprises 19 residues. With 6 bases clipped from V and 0 bases from J, the junction kept 14 bases outside the gene matches. From germline, CDR1 is SGHTA and CDR2 FQGNSA. As DNA, the CDR3 is TGTGCCAGCAGTCCCCCCGGGACTAGCGCTTATCTAGCCAAAAACATTCAGTACTTC. Encoded protein: CASSPPGTSAYLAKNIQYF.

The chain recombines TRBV30 with TRBJ1-1; the D is unclear. The germline V gene has CDR1 GTSNPN and CDR2 SVGIG (reference sequence). V was cut by 2 bases and J by 0 bases, with 7 bases left in between. The CDR3 is made up of 13 amino acids. CDR3 region: CAWSLLMNTEAFF. The CDR3 region has the DNA TGTGCCTGGAGTCTCCTTATGAACACTGAAGCTTTCTTT.

This chain uses TRBV30 with TRBJ1-5; tentative D call: TRBD1 (5 bases). CDR1 and CDR2 (germline): GTSNPN, SVGIG (reference sequence). The V end was cut by 1 base, the J end by 8 bases, with 21 bases between. CDR3 length: 16 amino acids. CDR3 in DNA: TGTGCCTGGAGTGCTGTCGGAGGCCGGGGGTGGAAGCCCCAGCATTTT. Its translation is CAWSAVGGRGWKPQHF.